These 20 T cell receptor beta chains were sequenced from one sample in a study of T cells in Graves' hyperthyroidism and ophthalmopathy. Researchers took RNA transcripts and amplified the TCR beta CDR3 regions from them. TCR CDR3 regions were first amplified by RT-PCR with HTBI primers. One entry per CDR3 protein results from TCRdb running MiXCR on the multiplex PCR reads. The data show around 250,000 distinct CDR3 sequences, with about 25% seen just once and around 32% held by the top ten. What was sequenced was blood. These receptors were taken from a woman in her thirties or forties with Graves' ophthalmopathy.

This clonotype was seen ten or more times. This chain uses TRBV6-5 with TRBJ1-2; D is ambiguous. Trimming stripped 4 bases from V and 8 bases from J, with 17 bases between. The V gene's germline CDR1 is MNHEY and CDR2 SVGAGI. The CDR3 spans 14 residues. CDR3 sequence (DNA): TGTGCCAGCAGTTCTCCCCGGTCGGTCGAGGGCTACACCTTC. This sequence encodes CASSSPRSVEGYTF.

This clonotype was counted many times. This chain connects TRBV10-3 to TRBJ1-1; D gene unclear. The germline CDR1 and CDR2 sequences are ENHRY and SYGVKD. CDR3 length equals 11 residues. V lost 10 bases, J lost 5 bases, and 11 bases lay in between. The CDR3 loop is CATMTGTEAFF. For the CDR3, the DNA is TGTGCCACTATGACTGGGACTGAAGCTTTCTTT.

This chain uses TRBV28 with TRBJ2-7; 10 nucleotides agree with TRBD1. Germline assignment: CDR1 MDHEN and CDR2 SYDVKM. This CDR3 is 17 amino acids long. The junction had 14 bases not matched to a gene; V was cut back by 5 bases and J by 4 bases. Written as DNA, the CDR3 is TGTGCCAGCAGTCTCCGAAGCGACAGGGGGCAAGGTTACGAGCAGTACTTC. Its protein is CASSLRSDRGQGYEQYF.

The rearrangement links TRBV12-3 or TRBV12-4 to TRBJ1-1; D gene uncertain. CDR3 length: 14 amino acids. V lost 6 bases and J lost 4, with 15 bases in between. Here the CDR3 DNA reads TGTGCCAGCAGGAGGGAGAGTGTTCGCACTGAAGCTTTCTTT. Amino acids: CASRRESVRTEAFF.

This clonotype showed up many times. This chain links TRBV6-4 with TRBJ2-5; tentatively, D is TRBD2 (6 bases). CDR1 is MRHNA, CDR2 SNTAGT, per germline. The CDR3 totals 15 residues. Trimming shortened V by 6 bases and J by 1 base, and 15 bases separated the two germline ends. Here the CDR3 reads CASSRDPGGQETQYF. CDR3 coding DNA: TGTGCCAGCAGCCGGGACCCCGGGGGCCAAGAGACCCAGTACTTC.

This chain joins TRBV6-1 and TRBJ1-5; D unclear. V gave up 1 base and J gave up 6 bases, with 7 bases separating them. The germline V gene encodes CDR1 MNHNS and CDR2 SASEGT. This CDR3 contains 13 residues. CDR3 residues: CASSEVFSQPQHF. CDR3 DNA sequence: TGTGCCAGCAGTGAAGTCTTTTCTCAGCCCCAGCATTTT.

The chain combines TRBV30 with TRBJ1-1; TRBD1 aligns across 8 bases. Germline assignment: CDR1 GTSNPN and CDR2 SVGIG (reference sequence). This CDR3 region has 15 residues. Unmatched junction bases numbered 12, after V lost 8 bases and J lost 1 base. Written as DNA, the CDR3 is TGTGCCAGCGACAAGTCCGGGACAGGGAACACTGAAGCTTTCTTT. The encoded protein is CASDKSGTGNTEAFF.

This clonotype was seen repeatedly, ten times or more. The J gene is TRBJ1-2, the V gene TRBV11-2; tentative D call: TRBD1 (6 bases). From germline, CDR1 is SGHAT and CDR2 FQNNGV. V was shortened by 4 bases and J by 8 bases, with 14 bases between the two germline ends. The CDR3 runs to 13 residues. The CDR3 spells CASSSYYRVGYTF. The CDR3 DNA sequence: TGTGCCAGCAGCTCCTACTACAGGGTCGGCTACACCTTC.

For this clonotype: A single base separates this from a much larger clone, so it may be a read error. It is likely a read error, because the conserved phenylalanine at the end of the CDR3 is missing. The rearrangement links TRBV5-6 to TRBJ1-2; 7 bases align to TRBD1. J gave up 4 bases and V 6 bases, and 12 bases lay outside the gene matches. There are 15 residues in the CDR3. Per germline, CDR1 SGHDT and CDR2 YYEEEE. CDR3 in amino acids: CASNLGGTEVYGYTS. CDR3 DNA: TGTGCCAGCAACCTGGGCGGGACAGAGGTCTATGGCTACACCTCC.

CDR3 amino acids: CASSSGLQETQYF. In nucleotides, the CDR3 is TGTGCCAGCAGCTCGGGATTACAAGAGACCCAGTACTTC. The rearrangement joins TRBV7-2 to TRBJ2-5, with TRBD2 as a possible D gene (5 bases). This CDR3 has 13 residues. Germline CDR1 is SGHTA and CDR2 is FQGNSA. V was cut by 4 bases and J by 2 bases, with 8 bases left in between.

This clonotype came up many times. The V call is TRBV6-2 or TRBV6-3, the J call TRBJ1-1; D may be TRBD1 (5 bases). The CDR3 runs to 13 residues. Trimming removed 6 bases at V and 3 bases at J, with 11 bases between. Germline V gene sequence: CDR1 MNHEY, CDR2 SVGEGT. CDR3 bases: TGTGCCAGCAGCCCGTGGGGGGACACTGAAGCTTTCTTT. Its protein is CASSPWGDTEAFF.

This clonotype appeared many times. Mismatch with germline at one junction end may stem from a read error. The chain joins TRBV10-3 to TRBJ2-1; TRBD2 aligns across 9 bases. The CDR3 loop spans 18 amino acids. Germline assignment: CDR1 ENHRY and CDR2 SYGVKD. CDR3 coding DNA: TGTGCTATCAGTGACCCTTCCGTAGCGGGAGCCACCTACAATGAGCAGTTCTTC. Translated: CAISDPSVAGATYNEQFF.

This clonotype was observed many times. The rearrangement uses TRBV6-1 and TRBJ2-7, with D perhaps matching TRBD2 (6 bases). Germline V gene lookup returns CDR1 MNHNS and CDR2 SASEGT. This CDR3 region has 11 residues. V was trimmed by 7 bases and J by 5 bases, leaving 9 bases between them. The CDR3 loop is CASTWGDEQYF. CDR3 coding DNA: TGTGCCAGCACCTGGGGGGACGAGCAGTACTTC.

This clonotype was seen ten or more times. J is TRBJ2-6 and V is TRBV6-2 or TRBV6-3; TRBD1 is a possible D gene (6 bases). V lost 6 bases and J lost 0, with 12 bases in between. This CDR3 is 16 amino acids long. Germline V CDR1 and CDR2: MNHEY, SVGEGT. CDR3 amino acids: CASRGQTYSGANVLTF. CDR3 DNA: TGTGCCAGCAGAGGACAGACCTACTCTGGGGCCAACGTCCTGACTTTC.

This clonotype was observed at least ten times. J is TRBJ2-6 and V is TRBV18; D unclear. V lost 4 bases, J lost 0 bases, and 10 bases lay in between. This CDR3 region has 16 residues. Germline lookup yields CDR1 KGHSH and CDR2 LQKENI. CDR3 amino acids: CASSHGPSSGANVLTF. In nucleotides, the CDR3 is TGTGCCAGCTCACACGGACCGAGCTCTGGGGCCAACGTCCTGACTTTC.

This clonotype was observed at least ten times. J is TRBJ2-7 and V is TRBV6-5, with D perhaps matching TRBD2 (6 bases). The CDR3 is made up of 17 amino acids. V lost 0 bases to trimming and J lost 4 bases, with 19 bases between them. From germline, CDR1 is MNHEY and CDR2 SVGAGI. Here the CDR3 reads CASSYSFGGADGYEQYF. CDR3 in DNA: TGTGCCAGCAGTTACTCTTTCGGCGGGGCTGATGGATACGAGCAGTACTTC.

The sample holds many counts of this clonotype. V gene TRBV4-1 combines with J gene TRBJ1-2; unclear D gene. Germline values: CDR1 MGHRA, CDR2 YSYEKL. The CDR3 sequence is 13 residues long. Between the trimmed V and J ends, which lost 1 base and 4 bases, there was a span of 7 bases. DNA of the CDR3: TGCGCCAGCAGCCAAGGGACTTCCTATGGCTACACCTTC. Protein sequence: CASSQGTSYGYTF.

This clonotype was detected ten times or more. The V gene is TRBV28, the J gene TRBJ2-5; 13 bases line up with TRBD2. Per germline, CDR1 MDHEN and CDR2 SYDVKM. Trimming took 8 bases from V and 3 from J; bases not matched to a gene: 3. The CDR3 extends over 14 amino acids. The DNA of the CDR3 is TGTGCCAGCGTAGGACTAGCGGGAGAAGAGACCCAGTACTTC. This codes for CASVGLAGEETQYF.

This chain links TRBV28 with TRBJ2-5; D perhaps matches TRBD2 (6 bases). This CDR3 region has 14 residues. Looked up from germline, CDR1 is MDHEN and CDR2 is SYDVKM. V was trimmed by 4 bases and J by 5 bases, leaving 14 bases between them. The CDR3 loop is CASSSQYRGETQYF. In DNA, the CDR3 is TGTGCCAGCAGTTCGCAATACCGGGGGGAGACCCAGTACTTC. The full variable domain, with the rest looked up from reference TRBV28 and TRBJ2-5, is DVKVTQSSRYLVKRTGEKVFLECVQDMDHENMFWYRQDPGLGLRLIYFSYDVKMKEKGDIPEGYSVSREKKERFSLILESASTNQTSMYLCASSSQYRGETQYFGPGTRLLVL.

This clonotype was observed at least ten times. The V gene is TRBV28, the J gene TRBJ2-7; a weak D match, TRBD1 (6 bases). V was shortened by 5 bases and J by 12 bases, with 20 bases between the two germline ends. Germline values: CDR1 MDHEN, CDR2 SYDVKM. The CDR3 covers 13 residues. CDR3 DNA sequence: TGTGCCAGCAGTCCGGGGACACTCTTAGGACCGTACTTC. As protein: CASSPGTLLGPYF.